These 5 T cell receptor beta chains came from one sample sequenced in a study of blood T cell repertoires in COVID-19. Clones were read by immunoSEQ multiplex PCR, and TCRdb kept only the in-frame ones, dropping some. Here the sample spans fewer than 200,000 clones, about 80% being singletons. Input material: PBMCs or T cells enriched from blood (not recorded which). The receptors were sampled from a man aged 45-60 years who had recovered from COVID-19.

The chain joins TRBV6-4 to TRBJ2-1; perhaps TRBD1 as D (5 bases). The V end was cut by 2 bases, the J end by 4 bases, with 9 bases between. Per the germline V gene, CDR1 is MRHNA and CDR2 is SNTAGT. This CDR3 is built from 14 residues. CDR3 loop: CASSDRPGYNEQFF. The DNA of the CDR3 is TGTGCCAGCAGTGACCGGCCAGGGTACAATGAGCAGTTCTTC.

This chain links TRBV2 with TRBJ1-1; D is perhaps TRBD1 (5 bases). Germline V gene sequence: CDR1 SNHLY, CDR2 FYNNEI. This CDR3 region has 13 residues. Trimming cost V 6 bases and J 3 bases, with 11 bases left between them. The CDR3 loop is CASRGGTYTEAFF. The CDR3 DNA follows: TGTGCCAGCAGGGGGGGGACGTACACTGAAGCTTTCTTT.

This clone was counted at least ten times. The chain has TRBV6-5 and TRBJ1-4; D possibly corresponds to TRBD1 (6 bases). Deletions cut 6 bases from V and 8 bases from J, with 19 bases between. From germline, CDR1 is MNHEY and CDR2 SVGAGI. This CDR3 is built from 15 residues. This CDR3 reads CASRPLTGAREKLFF. In DNA, the CDR3 is TGTGCCAGCAGACCTCTGACAGGTGCGAGGGAAAAACTGTTTTTT.

The chain recombines TRBV10-3 with TRBJ2-3, with TRBD1 identical over 9 bases. Germline lookup yields CDR1 ENHRY and CDR2 SYGVKD. Unmatched junction bases numbered 7, after V lost 10 bases and J lost 2 bases. The length of the CDR3 is 14 residues. CDR3 nucleotides: TGTGCCACCACGGGACAGGGACACACAGATACGCAGTATTTT. Encoded protein: CATTGQGHTDTQYF.

The V and J genes are TRBV19 and TRBJ1-5; D is ambiguous. Germline CDR1 is LNHDA and CDR2 is SQIVND (reference sequence). This CDR3 spans 15 amino acids. V dropped 7 bases and J dropped 0 bases, with 13 bases sitting between them. CDR3 sequence reads: CASTPGSYSNQPQHF. The CDR3 DNA is TGTGCCAGTACCCCTGGGAGTTATAGCAATCAGCCCCAGCATTTT.